The source of this T cell receptor beta chain is a study of beta chain features in type 1 diabetes. General study findings and limits: TCRB CDR3 length was moderately but significantly reduced in all four CD4+ subsets of Type 1 diabetes patients.

The CDR3 is 15 amino acids. Germline V gives CDR1 SGHRS, CDR2 YFSETQ. V was shortened by 0 bases and J by 0 bases, with 10 bases between the two germline ends. This clone showed up just a few times. Its antigen is unidentified. Researchers reported sorting CD4+ naive, central memory, regulatory and stem cell-like memory cells via CD45RO/CCR7/CD25/CD127/CD95/CD27. Expressed TCRB transcripts were sequenced, since all the RNA that had been isolated was reverse transcribed. Generated by immunoSEQ multiplex PCR, the TCRdb table keeps only in-frame clones and is missing some. The repertoire includes fewer than 350,000 clones, about 20% of them detected once, and approximately 0.041% sits in the top ten.

Specimen: naive CD4+ T cells from blood. The chain is built from TRBV5-1 and TRBJ2-7, with D perhaps matching TRBD2 (7 bases). The sequence came from a woman aged 18-30 years in good health. The CDR3 sequence is CASSLGGGLSYEQYF. CDR3 nucleotides: TGCGCCAGCAGCTTGGGCGGGGGCCTCTCCTACGAGCAGTACTTC. Full variable domain (remainder filled in from reference TRBV5-1 and TRBJ2-7): KAGVTQTPRYLIKTRGQQVTLSCSPISGHRSVSWYQQTPGQGLQFLFEYFSETQRNKGNFPGRFSGRQFSNSRSEMNVSTLELGDSALYLCASSLGGGLSYEQYFGPGTRLTVT.